This TCR beta chain was captured in a study of T cell repertoires in cytomegalovirus infection. Study findings and constraints: In two of eight donors, the top clonotype was HLA-C-restricted CMV-specific.

This clonotype turned up a few times. Its antigen remains unidentified. Trimming took 2 bases from V and 8 from J, leaving 10 bases between them. CDR3 length equals 13 residues. MiXCR was run by TCRdb on the reads, yielding one entry per CDR3 protein. The sample comprises around 180,000 distinct CDR3 sequences, 28% of which are singletons, and 31% rests with the top ten. The specimen was PBMCs. J is TRBJ2-1 and V is TRBV12-3 or TRBV12-4, with D possibly matching TRBD1 (5 bases). The TCR originated in a human donor in good health (CMV status not recorded). Some clones in this sample may be carry-over from other donors' samples. The CDR3 reads CASSLKKGDEQFF. The CDR3 DNA is TGTGCCAGCAGTTTAAAGAAAGGGGATGAGCAGTTCTTC.